One T cell receptor beta chain is described in this entry. These data originate in a study of control samples from healthy donors and cancer patients. This table comes from immunoSEQ multiplex PCR, and its TCRdb copy is limited to in-frame clones, with some not included. The profile shows about 110,000 clones, roughly 91% of them singletons. The germline CDR1 and CDR2 sequences are SGHAT and FQNNGV. The CDR3 covers 17 residues. V lost 1 base and J 0 bases, leaving 13 bases between the germline ends. Sequencing input: blood. J is TRBJ1-5 and V is TRBV11-2; no reliable D call. This clonotype originated in a woman between 45 and 60 years old in good health. The CDR3 nucleotides are TGTGCCAGCAGCTTAGGGAGTGGTCTCCTTAGCAATCAGCCCCAGCATTTT. Amino acids: CASSLGSGLLSNQPQHF. Full variable domain (outside the CDR3, taken from reference TRBV11-2 and TRBJ1-5): EAGVAQSPRYKIIEKRQSVAFWCNPISGHATLYWYQQILGQGPKLLIQFQNNGVVDDSQLPKDRFSAERLKGVDSTLKIQPAKLEDSAVYLCASSLGSGLLSNQPQHFGDGTRLSIL.